This T cell receptor (beta chain) was sequenced in a study of regulatory T cells in long-lasting Graves disease. As for time point: newly diagnosed GD, antithyroid drugs for less than 3 months. The TCR library used RNA extracted from PBMCs. Peripheral blood, Nine milliliters per patient, was collected in EDTA tubes. The authors built TCR beta libraries using iRepertoire HTBI primers and Arm-PCR of CDR3 regions. Per the authors' pipeline: The samples yielded about 60 TRBV and roughly 13 TRBJ segments. MiXCR was run by TCRdb on the multiplex PCR reads, yielding one entry per CDR3 protein. TCRdb assigned the V and J calls; the authors' analysis was not used. The data show around 500,000 distinct CDR3 sequences, 13% seen once. This clonotype was recorded a few times. This sample was shared with a second study, whose subject was T cells in Graves' hyperthyroidism and ophthalmopathy. In that study: Ophthalmopathy, as predicted by the model, came a median about seven months after the prediction.

The origin of this receptor is a young man with Graves disease. The sequences come from peripheral blood mononuclear cells (PBMCs), collected at new diagnosis, from a patient treated with antithyroid drugs.

As DNA, the CDR3 is TGTGCCAGCAGCCACCTCGCCAGGGAGGCCCAGTACTTC. Translating it yields CASSHLAREAQYF. The chain links TRBV7-9 to TRBJ2-5; D might be TRBD2 (6 bases). The germline V gene encodes CDR1 SEHNR and CDR2 FQNEAQ (reference sequence). V was pared by 5 bases and J by 9 bases, with 16 bases between. The CDR3 has 13 residues.